This TCR beta chain was documented in a study of T cell repertoires in MIS-A myocarditis. The germline V gene encodes CDR1 SGHRS and CDR2 YFSETQ. Trimming cost V 1 base and J 2 bases; bases outside gene matches: 5. This CDR3 has 16 amino acids. Repertoires were generated with immunoSEQ multiplex PCR, while TCRdb's copy carries only in-frame clones and drops some. The sample shows around 6,000 clones, nearly 80% of them seen only once. This chain joins TRBV5-1 and TRBJ1-1, with TRBD1 identical over 10 bases. The sample was interventricular septum heart tissue obtained at autopsy. The TCR comes from a man aged 18 to 29 with fulminant myocarditis from multisystem inflammatory syndrome in adults (MIS-A) after COVID-19. CDR3 residues: CASSLMTGGSNTEAFF. In nucleotides, the CDR3 is TGCGCCAGCAGCTTGATGACAGGGGGCAGTAACACTGAAGCTTTCTTT.